Sequencing of this T cell receptor beta chain was carried out in a study of OX40 agonist ivuxolimab in advanced cancers. About the research overall: The patients received ivuxolimab by intravenous route every 2 weeks at 0.01 to 10 mg/kg. The dose-escalation group included hepatocellular carcinoma, melanoma, renal cell carcinoma and head and neck cancer.

Broader study findings: With doses of 0.1 to 3.0 mg/kg, CD4+ and CD8+ blood T cells had undergone clonal expansion by week 6.

Researchers took blood at baseline, on cycle 4 day 1, and on cycle 7 day 1. On this clone itself: Its antigen is currently unknown.

Assay used: immunoSEQ multiplex PCR; TCRdb lists only in-frame clones, some missing. The sample shows approximately 12,000 clones, about 76% of them seen only once. The sequencing here drew on CD4+ or CD8+ T cells sorted from blood, taken in a trial of the OX40 agonist ivuxolimab. This sequence originates from an adult with an advanced solid tumor such as melanoma, head and neck, liver or kidney cancer.

CDR3 bases: TGTGCCGCAAGGTTGAACACTGAAGCTTTCTTT. Translation: CAARLNTEAFF. V gene TRBV28 combines with J gene TRBJ1-1; D remains unclear. The CDR3 runs 11 residues. V shed 11 bases and J shed 0 bases, with 7 bases lying between them. Germline values: CDR1 MDHEN, CDR2 SYDVKM.